These 19 T cell receptor beta chains originate from one sample sequenced in a study of blood T cell repertoires in COVID-19. Only in-frame clones appear in the TCRdb table, and some are missing; sequencing was by immunoSEQ multiplex PCR. The data contain about 180,000 clones, approximately 83% of them singletons. The sample consisted of peripheral blood. These receptors were taken from a woman aged 40 to 50 with COVID-19, enrolled during active disease.

The chain's CDR3 is CASSPPGQGMNEQYF. In nucleotides, the CDR3 is TGTGCCAGCTCACCACCGGGACAGGGGATGAACGAGCAGTACTTC. The chain carries TRBV18 and TRBJ2-7, with 10 bases lining up with TRBD1. The CDR3 covers 15 residues. Unmatched junction bases numbered 4, after V lost 0 bases and J lost 5 bases. In germline, CDR1 is KGHSH, CDR2 LQKENI.

The chain joins TRBV9 to TRBJ1-6; TRBD1 aligns across 8 bases. Trimming cost V 3 bases and J 10 bases; bases outside gene matches: 6. The CDR3 sequence is 14 residues long. CDR1 is SGDLS and CDR2 is YYNGEE in the germline V gene. CDR3: CASSETGGASPLHF. In DNA, the CDR3 is TGTGCCAGCAGCGAAACAGGGGGAGCGTCACCCCTCCACTTT.

The chain uses TRBV15 and TRBJ2-7; D perhaps matches TRBD1 (5 bases). The CDR3 is made up of 15 amino acids. Trimming cost V 0 bases and J 5 bases, with 14 bases left between them. CDR1 is LNHNV and CDR2 is YYDKDF in the germline V gene (reference sequence). CDR3 region: CATSREWGRAHEQYF. CDR3 in DNA: TGTGCCACCAGCAGAGAGTGGGGCAGGGCCCACGAGCAGTACTTC.

The chain uses TRBV18 and TRBJ2-1; 11 positions agree with TRBD2. The CDR3 has 13 amino acids. Germline V lookup: CDR1 KGHSH, CDR2 LQKENI. The ends lost 10 bases at V and 6 bases at J; junction bases unmatched: 5. CDR3: CATLAGGPNEQFF. In DNA form, the CDR3 reads TGTGCCACCTTAGCGGGAGGGCCCAATGAGCAGTTCTTC.

This clone was detected once. V is TRBV14 and J is TRBJ1-2; D is unclear. This CDR3 is 12 amino acids long. With 1 base removed from V and 4 bases from J, the gap between germline ends came to 4 bases. The V gene's germline CDR1 is SGHDN and CDR2 FVKESK. As DNA, the CDR3 is TGTGCCAGCAGCCAAGCGGGCTATGGCTACACCTTC. This encodes CASSQAGYGYTF.

The chain combines TRBV19 with TRBJ2-1; no firm D call. V lost 2 bases and J lost 8, with 7 bases in between. The length of the CDR3 is 12 residues. Germline V CDR1 and CDR2: LNHDA, SQIVND (reference sequence). CDR3 amino acids: CASSINFDEQFF. In DNA, the CDR3 is TGTGCCAGTAGTATAAACTTCGATGAGCAGTTCTTC.

The CDR3 DNA is TGTGCCATCAGCGGGACAGGGGGAAACACTGAAGCTTTCTTT. Protein product: CAISGTGGNTEAFF. The gene calls are TRBV10-3 and TRBJ1-1; TRBD1 matches 11 bases. CDR3 length: 14 amino acids. Germline-derived CDR1 and CDR2 are ENHRY and SYGVKD. Losses at the gene ends were 6 bases for V and 2 bases for J; bases not matched to a gene: 2.

The chain employs TRBV2 and TRBJ2-7; TRBD2 matches 15 bases. Trimming took 4 bases from V and 2 from J; bases not matched to a gene: 3. Germline CDR1 and CDR2: SNHLY and FYNNEI. The CDR3 contains 16 residues. The CDR3 region is CASSGGLAGGPYEQYF. As DNA, the CDR3 is TGTGCCAGCAGTGGGGGACTAGCGGGAGGACCCTACGAGCAGTACTTC. Together with reference TRBV2 and TRBJ2-7, the CDR3 gives the full variable domain: EPEVTQTPSHQVTQMGQEVILRCVPISNHLYFYWYRQILGQKVEFLVSFYNNEISEKSEIFDDQFSVERPDGSNFTLKIRSTKLEDSAMYFCASSGGLAGGPYEQYFGPGTRLTVT.

The chain is built from TRBV5-1 and TRBJ2-2, with 8 bases that match TRBD2. This CDR3 is built from 17 residues. The ends lost 5 bases at V and 7 bases at J; junction bases unmatched: 16. The germline V gene encodes CDR1 SGHRS and CDR2 YFSETQ. CDR3 sequence reads: CASRLYPSAGADGELFF. The CDR3 nucleotides are TGCGCCAGCAGGTTGTACCCCTCAGCGGGGGCTGACGGGGAGCTGTTTTTT.

V usage is TRBV12-3 or TRBV12-4 and J usage is TRBJ1-1; 7 bases match TRBD1. CDR3 length: 13 residues. After removal of 6 bases from V and 4 bases from J, the junction contained 5 bases not matched to a gene. Here the CDR3 reads CASRETGVTEAFF. The CDR3 bases are TGTGCCAGCAGAGAAACAGGGGTCACTGAAGCTTTCTTT.

This chain connects TRBV6-4 to TRBJ1-5; TRBD1 might be the D (6 bases). The V gene's germline CDR1 is MRHNA and CDR2 SNTAGT. V was trimmed by 6 bases and J by 0 bases, leaving 27 bases between them. This CDR3 contains 20 residues. CDR3 DNA sequence: TGTGCCAGCAGAGCTCCGGGACACCCACAAGGGCCCTATAGCAATCAGCCCCAGCATTTT. It is translated as CASRAPGHPQGPYSNQPQHF.

V is TRBV24-1 and J is TRBJ2-1, with D perhaps matching TRBD2 (6 bases). Germline-derived CDR1 and CDR2 are KGHDR and SFDVKD. Trimming removed 3 bases from V and 6 bases from J, with 17 bases in between. The CDR3 sequence is 16 residues long. The DNA for the CDR3 is TGTGCCACCAGTGATCCCTCGGGCGGGAACTCCAATGAGCAGTTCTTC. Its translation: CATSDPSGGNSNEQFF.

The DNA of the CDR3 is TGTGCCAGCAGTGCCCTCGGTCGAGGTAGCAATCAGCCCCAGCATTTT. This encodes CASSALGRGSNQPQHF. The V gene is TRBV6-6, the J gene TRBJ1-5; D is unclear. Trimming removed 5 bases at V and 0 bases at J, with 14 bases between. From germline, CDR1 is MNHNY and CDR2 SVGAGI (reference sequence). The CDR3 consists of 16 residues.

The chain recombines TRBV13 with TRBJ2-5; D ambiguous. Between the trimmed V and J ends, which lost 1 base and 0 bases, there was a span of 6 bases. Germline-derived CDR1 and CDR2 are PRHDT and FYEKMQ (reference sequence). This CDR3 contains 14 residues. In nucleotides, the CDR3 is TGTGCCAGCAGCTTAGTTACTGACCAAGAGACCCAGTACTTC. This encodes CASSLVTDQETQYF.

The genes are TRBV14 and TRBJ1-1, with 8 nucleotides matching TRBD1. Germline values: CDR1 SGHDN, CDR2 FVKESK. J lost 0 bases, V lost 4 bases, and 7 bases had no gene match. This CDR3 has 16 residues. Here the CDR3 reads CASSRRDRPLNTEAFF. DNA for the CDR3: TGTGCCAGCAGCCGGCGGGACAGGCCCTTGAACACTGAAGCTTTCTTT.

The chain combines TRBV5-1 with TRBJ1-5; TRBD1 agrees at 7 bases. With 4 bases clipped from V and 0 bases from J, the junction kept 4 bases outside the gene matches. The length of the CDR3 is 15 residues. CDR1 and CDR2 (germline): SGHRS, YFSETQ. The CDR3 loop reads CASSAAGGSNQPQHF. Written as DNA, the CDR3 is TGCGCCAGCAGCGCCGCAGGGGGTAGCAATCAGCCCCAGCATTTT.

This clone was counted a single time. The V call is TRBV27, the J call TRBJ2-5, with D perhaps matching TRBD1 (6 bases). This CDR3 is built from 12 residues. Per the germline V gene, CDR1 is MNHEY and CDR2 is SMNVEV (reference sequence). V dropped 3 bases and J dropped 6 bases, with 8 bases sitting between them. CDR3 protein: CASSFRGQTQYF. The CDR3 DNA follows: TGTGCCAGCAGTTTCAGGGGACAGACCCAGTACTTC.

This chain links TRBV28 with TRBJ1-1, with 9 positions matching TRBD1. Unmatched junction bases numbered 13, after V lost 3 bases and J lost 11 bases. Germline values: CDR1 MDHEN, CDR2 SYDVKM. The CDR3 spans 15 residues. The CDR3: CASSFIQVYGQGAFF. In DNA, the CDR3 is TGTGCCAGCAGTTTTATTCAGGTCTACGGACAGGGGGCTTTCTTT.

A few counts support this clone. The chain carries TRBV11-2 and TRBJ1-1; 9 nucleotides match TRBD1. CDR1 and CDR2 from the germline V gene are SGHAT and FQNNGV. This CDR3 spans 17 amino acids. Trimming removed 5 bases from V and 1 base from J; junction bases left unmatched: 11. The CDR3 DNA is TGTGCCAGCAGCAGGTCCGGACAGGGGTATGGGAACACTGAAGCTTTCTTT. Translation: CASSRSGQGYGNTEAFF.